This T cell receptor (beta chain) was retrieved from a study of shared clonotypes between healthy human individuals (dated by TCRdb to 2020 to 2022). With regard to the full study: The cohort included three men and two women between 18 and 49 years of age. Between about 0.94 and 8.9 billion PBMCs per donor were obtained by leukapheresis. For each donor, three plates each were used for CD4 naive and CD4 memory, two plates were used for CD8 naive, and one plate was used for CD8 memory. Blood TCR repertoires of a handful of healthy adults were deeply sequenced to estimate repertoire size and the extent of clonotype sharing between individuals. Different laboratories and diverse techniques were used to prepare libraries and sequence TCR repertoires, to increase sequencing depth and limit assay-specific biases.

Remarks on this clone: The antigen it binds to is not known. Within one base of it there is no much larger clone, and no base qualities were kept.

TCR CDR3 regions were amplified from genomic DNA by multiplex PCR using the deep immunoSEQ assay. Extracted genomic DNA from each cell subset was distributed evenly across all wells of several immunoSEQ 96-well plates, and each plate was treated as a replicate. For sorted subsets, roughly 200 ng of genomic DNA, equivalent to some 30,000 T cell genomes, went into each replicate PCR. Purified libraries were measured with a Qubit 3.0 fluorometer, size-checked on a Bioanalyzer 2100, and measured again with the KAPA Library Quantification kit. A separate single-read 150-cycle Illumina NextSeq 550 flow cell was used to sequence each immunoSEQ 96-well plate. Turning to the authors' computational methods: Because only junctional sequences without quality scores were contained in the immunoSEQ output, filtering matching that applied to full-length reads could not be performed. To assign V/J genes and CDR3, sequences were annotated against IMGT germline references using PyIR, a Python wrapper for IgBLAST v1.9. Reads with weak V/J assignments (E-value above 1e-6), missing CDR3, stop codons, out-of-frame junctions, or ambiguous translated residues were removed. V3J clonotypes were defined by identical inferred V gene, J gene, and CDR3 amino acid sequence. Percentage overlap between repertoires was calculated by dividing the number of shared unique clonotypes by the size of the smaller repertoire. RTK rarefaction, the Chao1 estimator, and Recon v2.1 estimates of unobserved clonotypes were used to assess repertoire richness. OLGA was used to compute generation probabilities for all TCRbeta clonotypes that the gDNA method yielded from a handful of donors. TCRdb retrieved this table from immuneACCESS and kept in-frame rearrangements only. Not all clones are present; in checked studies, unresolved V genes account for under half, and no reason is known for the remainder. That table is the source of V, J and clone size, and D and trimming were worked out from the DNA. The sample table holds about 2.1 million clones, of which around 93% were seen once. 1.5% to 2% of the sample lies in the top ten.

The cysteine opens and the phenylalanine closes a CDR3 of 13 amino acids. Only the CDR3 DNA is retained, 39 bases long and in frame from the first base. The V and J ends are trimmed by 0 bases and 5 bases, leaving 8 bases between them. CDR1 SGHDN and CDR2 FVKESK are derived from the germline V gene. Overall study results and their limits: Only blood was sampled, and tissue TCR repertoires likely differ from those in blood. Incomplete sequencing was indicated by rarefaction of sorted-subset datasets, despite the large sequencing depth. Naive subsets generally had larger estimated clonotype richness than memory subsets. The small number of donors limited the genetic and exposure-history diversity represented. Compared with non-shared clonotypes, clonotypes shared by all four sorted-subset donors had higher generation probabilities. Across a handful of donors, 4.5% to 6.5% of naive CD4, approximately 4% of naive CD8, about 2.3% of memory CD4, and over 0.35% of memory CD8 clonotypes were shared. Pairwise subsampling indicated that sequencing depth was expected to affect the degree of clonotype sharing among donors.

CD8 naive samples were CD45RO-negative cells positively selected for CCR7, giving a CD45RA+CCR7+ population that excluded TemRA cells. The donors were healthy, HIV-negative adults who had no recently reported acute infections or vaccinations. Only Caucasian adults living in Nashville, Tennessee, USA were represented among the donors. After blood collection by leukapheresis, PBMCs were isolated using Ficoll-Histopaque density gradient centrifugation and then cryopreserved in the vapor phase of liquid nitrogen. Analytical flow cytometry was used to check the purity and quantity of every magnetically sorted T cell population. From each sorted fraction, genomic DNA was isolated and quantified by UV absorbance on a Nanodrop 2000c.

The receptor was isolated from a man aged 18 to 30 in good health. Some clones in this sample may be carry-over from other donors' samples. Sequences were obtained from naive CD8+ T cells from PBMCs. In light of the paper, this sample's cell subset or site label describes: CD45RA+CCR7+. The chain employs TRBV14 and TRBJ2-7; the D gene is perhaps TRBD1 or TRBD2, as each covers 6 bases. The CDR3 here reads CASSQDRGHEQYF. The DNA sequence is as follows: TGTGCCAGCAGCCAAGATCGGGGGCACGAGCAGTACTTC.